This T cell receptor beta chain was retrieved from a study of control samples from healthy donors and cancer patients. CDR3 size: 15 residues. V was clipped by 4 bases and J by 2 bases; unmatched bases: 8. From germline, CDR1 is LGHDT and CDR2 YNNKEL (reference sequence). The assay was immunoSEQ multiplex PCR, and TCRdb's table has in-frame clones only and misses some. The table lists approximately 80,000 clones, 88% of them singletons. This chain links TRBV3-1 (or the pseudogene TRBV3-2) with TRBJ2-7, with 7 bases lining up with TRBD1. The sequence was collected from a woman aged 50 to 60 in good health. The sequenced sample was blood. In DNA, the CDR3 is TGTGCCAGCAGCCTACAGGGGACCTCACCCTACGAGCAGTACTTC. This codes for CASSLQGTSPYEQYF.